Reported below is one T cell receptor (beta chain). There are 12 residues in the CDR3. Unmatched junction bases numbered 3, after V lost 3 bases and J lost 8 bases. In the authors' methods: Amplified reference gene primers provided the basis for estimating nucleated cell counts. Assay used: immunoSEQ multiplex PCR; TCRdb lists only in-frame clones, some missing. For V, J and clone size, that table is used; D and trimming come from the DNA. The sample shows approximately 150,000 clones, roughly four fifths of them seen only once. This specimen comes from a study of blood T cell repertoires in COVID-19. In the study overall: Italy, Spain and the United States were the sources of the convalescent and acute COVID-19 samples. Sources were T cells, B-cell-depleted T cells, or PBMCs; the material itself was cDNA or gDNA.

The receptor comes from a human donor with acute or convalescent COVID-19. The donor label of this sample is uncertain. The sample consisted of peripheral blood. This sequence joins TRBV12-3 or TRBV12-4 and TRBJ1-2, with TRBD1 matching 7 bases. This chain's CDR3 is CASSFQGEGYTF. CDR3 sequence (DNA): TGTGCCAGCAGTTTTCAGGGGGAAGGCTACACCTTC.